These 30 T cell receptor beta chains were sequenced from one sample in a study of blood T cell repertoires in COVID-19. The protocol was immunoSEQ multiplex PCR, while the TCRdb copy is restricted to in-frame clones and leaves out a portion. The data contain under 250,000 clones, 84% of them singletons. Sequenced sample: peripheral blood. These receptors were obtained from a woman aged 40 to 55 who had recovered from COVID-19.

The rearrangement joins TRBV2 to TRBJ2-1; maybe TRBD1 (5 bases). V was clipped by 3 bases and J by 3 bases, with 12 bases between them. The V gene's germline CDR1 is SNHLY and CDR2 FYNNEI. The CDR3 contains 15 residues. DNA for the CDR3: TGTGCCAGCAGTGAGCAGCAGGGCCTCTACAATGAGCAGTTCTTC. It yields the protein CASSEQQGLYNEQFF.

V gene TRBV7-6 combines with J gene TRBJ2-3; 8 nucleotides align to TRBD1. This CDR3 is 13 amino acids long. Germline lookup yields CDR1 SGHVS and CDR2 FNYEAQ. V lost 7 bases, J lost 6 bases, and 6 bases stayed unmatched. In DNA form, the CDR3 reads TGTGCCAGCATCCAGGGGACAGGTGATACGCAGTATTTT. It is translated as CASIQGTGDTQYF.

The chain links TRBV27 to TRBJ2-5, with D possibly TRBD1 on 6 matching bases. Germline V lookup: CDR1 MNHEY, CDR2 SMNVEV (reference sequence). The ends were cut back, 6 bases at V and 3 bases at J, with 14 bases in the middle. The CDR3 extends over 14 amino acids. The chain's CDR3 is CASSQDSWKETQYF. The CDR3 DNA is TGTGCCAGCAGCCAGGACAGTTGGAAAGAGACCCAGTACTTC.

This CDR3 reads CASSIWGSGELFF. The CDR3 DNA is TGTGCCAGTAGTATTTGGGGCAGCGGGGAGCTGTTTTTT. The chain has TRBV19 and TRBJ2-2; D might be TRBD1 (5 bases). V lost 3 bases, J lost 7 bases, and 9 bases lay in between. The CDR3 contains 13 residues. Per the germline V gene, CDR1 is LNHDA and CDR2 is SQIVND (reference sequence).

The chain employs TRBV5-1 and TRBJ2-2, with 10 bases that match TRBD2. The CDR3 has 16 residues. The J segment lost 5 bases and the V segment lost 4 bases, leaving 8 bases of the junction unmatched. Germline values: CDR1 SGHRS, CDR2 YFSETQ. The DNA of the CDR3 is TGCGCCAGCAGCCCTCTCTCAGCGGGGGGGACCGGGGAGCTGTTTTTT. Protein: CASSPLSAGGTGELFF.

V usage is TRBV2 and J usage is TRBJ1-5; D might be TRBD1 (5 bases). CDR3 length equals 15 residues. The germline V gene has CDR1 SNHLY and CDR2 FYNNEI. Trimming took off 2 bases at V and 3 bases at J, with 11 bases between the two ends. This CDR3 reads CASSESGRDNQPQHF. The CDR3 DNA is TGTGCCAGCAGTGAATCAGGCAGGGACAATCAGCCCCAGCATTTT.

V gene TRBV28 combines with J gene TRBJ2-7; 10 bases match TRBD2. This CDR3 is 16 amino acids long. V shed 5 bases and J 2 bases; nucleotides not matched to a gene: 9. Germline V gene data show CDR1 as MDHEN and CDR2 as SYDVKM. CDR3 DNA: TGTGCCAGCAGTCCCACTTCGGGACTAGCGACCTACGAGCAGTACTTC. Residues: CASSPTSGLATYEQYF.

The chain is built from TRBV2 and TRBJ2-2; 9 nucleotides line up with TRBD1. Germline V CDR1 and CDR2: SNHLY, FYNNEI. The CDR3 sequence is 13 residues long. V lost 6 bases and J lost 8; bases outside the gene matches: 4. The CDR3 is CASRTGGGGELFF. The CDR3, as DNA: TGTGCCAGCAGGACAGGGGGAGGTGGGGAGCTGTTTTTT.

The chain combines TRBV7-9 with TRBJ1-1; D call uncertain. Germline V gene sequence: CDR1 SEHNR, CDR2 FQNEAQ (reference sequence). V was trimmed by 3 bases and J by 3 bases, leaving 5 bases between them. The length of the CDR3 is 12 residues. CDR3: CASSFGDTEAFF. For the CDR3, the DNA is TGTGCCAGCAGCTTCGGTGACACTGAAGCTTTCTTT.

The chain has TRBV5-1 and TRBJ2-2, with D possibly matching TRBD1 (5 bases). Germline V gene lookup returns CDR1 SGHRS and CDR2 YFSETQ. V was shortened by 0 bases and J by 0 bases, with 9 bases between the two germline ends. The CDR3 is 16 residues long. The DNA of the CDR3 is TGCGCCAGCAGCTTGGGGGGCCTCTCGAACACCGGGGAGCTGTTTTTT. Protein product: CASSLGGLSNTGELFF.

This chain joins TRBV28 and TRBJ1-6; D is ambiguous. CDR1 MDHEN and CDR2 SYDVKM come from the germline V gene. The ends were cut back, 3 bases at V and 7 bases at J, with 10 bases in the middle. The CDR3 runs to 14 residues. The CDR3: CASSLARQNSPLHF. In nucleotides, the CDR3 is TGTGCCAGCAGTTTGGCCAGGCAAAATTCACCCCTCCACTTT.

The rearrangement links TRBV18 to TRBJ2-7; tentatively, D is TRBD2 (5 bases). This CDR3 contains 15 residues. Germline-derived CDR1 and CDR2 are KGHSH and LQKENI. Trimming took off 2 bases at V and 0 bases at J, with 11 bases between the two ends. CDR3 nucleotides: TGTGCCAGCTCACCAACGGGGAGCGTCTCCTACGAGCAGTACTTC. Protein: CASSPTGSVSYEQYF.

This clone has only one observation. The chain couples TRBV6-1 to TRBJ1-5; D possibly corresponds to TRBD1 (6 bases). This CDR3 comprises 18 residues. Germline CDR1 reads MNHNS; CDR2 reads SASEGT. The ends were cut back, 1 base at V and 1 base at J, with 17 bases in the middle. This CDR3 reads CASSEGPTAGASNQPQHF. In DNA form, the CDR3 reads TGTGCCAGCAGTGAAGGACCGACGGCAGGGGCCAGCAATCAGCCCCAGCATTTT.

The chain is built from TRBV15 and TRBJ1-4, with D unresolved. V was shortened by 2 bases and J by 0 bases, with 10 bases between the two germline ends. CDR3 length equals 16 residues. Per germline, CDR1 LNHNV and CDR2 YYDKDF (reference sequence). DNA for the CDR3: TGTGCCACCAGCAGAACTGACGGAGCAACTAATGAAAAACTGTTTTTT. Its translation is CATSRTDGATNEKLFF. The variable domain in full, completed from reference TRBV15 and TRBJ1-4, reads DAMVIQNPRYQVTQFGKPVTLSCSQTLNHNVMYWYQQKSSQAPKLLFHYYDKDFNNEADTPDNFQSRRPNTSFCFLDIRSPGLGDTAMYLCATSRTDGATNEKLFFGSGTQLSVL.

This clone appeared a single time. The gene calls are TRBV3-1 (or the pseudogene TRBV3-2) and TRBJ1-2, with D uncertain. This CDR3 has 15 amino acids. Germline V gene sequence: CDR1 LGHDT, CDR2 YNNKEL (reference sequence). Trimming removed 4 bases at V and 2 bases at J, with 14 bases between. The CDR3 DNA reads TGTGCCAGCAGCCCCCTCGGGGTCAGGAACTATGGCTACACCTTC. Translation: CASSPLGVRNYGYTF.

Only a few counts were recorded for this clone. The J gene is TRBJ2-1, the V gene TRBV12-3 or TRBV12-4; TRBD2 is a possible D gene (5 bases). This CDR3 region has 13 residues. V gave up 4 bases and J gave up 7 bases, with 11 bases separating them. The CDR3 region has the DNA TGTGCCAGCAGTTCTCGGGGAGATAATGAGCAGTTCTTC. It codes for CASSSRGDNEQFF.

The CDR3 DNA is TGTGCCACCAGTGATACTACAGGGGGGCTTTGGGGCTACACCTTC. The encoded protein is CATSDTTGGLWGYTF. This chain uses TRBV24-1 with TRBJ1-2, with 8 bases that match TRBD1. Germline CDR1 reads KGHDR; CDR2 reads SFDVKD. The CDR3 has 15 amino acids. V lost 3 bases and J lost 8; bases outside the gene matches: 10.

V is TRBV30 and J is TRBJ2-7, with TRBD1 as a possible D gene (7 bases). Germline assignment: CDR1 GTSNPN and CDR2 SVGIG (reference sequence). This CDR3 comprises 14 residues. Trimming took 1 base from V and 4 from J, leaving 14 bases between them. The CDR3 nucleotides read TGTGCCTGGAGTGGTGGGGCAGGGGGGTACGAGCAGTACTTC. Translating gives CAWSGGAGGYEQYF.

The gene calls are TRBV11-2 and TRBJ2-3, with D perhaps TRBD2 (7 bases). The germline V gene has CDR1 SGHAT and CDR2 FQNNGV. The CDR3 has 14 amino acids. V was cut by 6 bases and J by 3 bases, with 13 bases left in between. The CDR3 DNA reads as TGTGCCAGCAGTAGGGGGGGGGCTACAGATACGCAGTATTTT. Protein: CASSRGGATDTQYF.

V usage is TRBV28 and J usage is TRBJ2-7, with D perhaps matching TRBD2 (6 bases). The CDR3 sequence is 13 residues long. V was clipped by 5 bases and J by 4 bases, with 12 bases between them. The germline V gene encodes CDR1 MDHEN and CDR2 SYDVKM. CDR3 loop: CASSGGNVYEQYF. The DNA for the CDR3 is TGTGCCAGCAGTGGGGGGAACGTTTACGAGCAGTACTTC.

This chain links TRBV29-1 with TRBJ2-3, with 7 bases fitting TRBD1. The length of the CDR3 is 15 residues. Losses at the gene ends were 5 bases for V and 2 bases for J; bases not matched to a gene: 10. CDR1 is SQVTM and CDR2 is ANQGSEA in the germline V gene. The CDR3 coding sequence is TGCAGCGTTAAAACCAGACAGGGATACACAGATACGCAGTATTTT. This encodes CSVKTRQGYTDTQYF.

This clone was seen only once. The chain carries TRBV24-1 and TRBJ2-1, with 10 bases lining up with TRBD1. The trim removed 10 bases at V and 6 bases at J, leaving 5 bases unmatched. This CDR3 contains 13 residues. Per the germline V gene, CDR1 is KGHDR and CDR2 is SFDVKD. The CDR3 DNA follows: TGTGCCACGGGACAGGGGTCGGTCAATGAGCAGTTCTTC. Translating gives CATGQGSVNEQFF.

This clone appeared a single time. The chain couples TRBV7-9 to TRBJ1-1; 7 nucleotides line up with TRBD1. The CDR3 contains 14 residues. In germline, CDR1 is SEHNR, CDR2 FQNEAQ (reference sequence). Trimming removed 4 bases from V and 5 bases from J; junction bases left unmatched: 7. CDR3 amino acids: CASSSEGAGTEAFF. CDR3 DNA: TGTGCCAGCAGCTCTGAGGGGGCGGGGACTGAAGCTTTCTTT.

The chain carries TRBV4-1 and TRBJ1-2; D may be TRBD1 (5 bases). Germline-derived CDR1 and CDR2 are MGHRA and YSYEKL. V gave up 4 bases and J gave up 8 bases, with 23 bases separating them. The CDR3 runs to 16 residues. CDR3 sequence: CASSPDPGGQGPGYTF. In nucleotides, the CDR3 is TGCGCCAGCAGCCCCGACCCGGGTGGGCAGGGCCCAGGCTACACCTTC.

This chain joins TRBV21-1 and TRBJ1-6; TRBD1 reflects the table's D call only, with no check against the DNA. TRBV21-1 is a documented pseudogene. This CDR3 is 15 amino acids long. The CDR3 bases are TGTGCCAGCCTCACAAGCCAGGGGCTTAATTCACCCCTCCACTTT. It translates to CASLTSQGLNSPLHF.

The chain is built from TRBV5-1 and TRBJ2-5; tentatively, D is TRBD1 (6 bases). Trimming shortened V by 5 bases and J by 5 bases, and 22 bases separated the two germline ends. The CDR3 totals 16 residues. From germline, CDR1 is SGHRS and CDR2 YFSETQ. This CDR3 reads CASSPPGRGVWETQYF. The CDR3 nucleotides read TGCGCCAGCAGTCCCCCGGGCAGGGGCGTTTGGGAGACCCAGTACTTC.

CDR3 bases: TGTGCCAGTTGGTCCGTGGAGGGCTACGAGCAGTACTTC. It yields the protein CASWSVEGYEQYF. The chain carries TRBV2 and TRBJ2-7; maybe TRBD2 (6 bases). V gave up 9 bases and J gave up 3 bases, with 15 bases separating them. CDR3 length equals 13 residues. Germline assignment: CDR1 SNHLY and CDR2 FYNNEI.

The chain carries TRBV15 and TRBJ2-1; a possible D gene is TRBD1 (6 bases). The CDR3 length is 15 residues. Trimming left V 0 bases short and J 5 bases short, with 11 bases between. Germline values: CDR1 LNHNV, CDR2 YYDKDF (reference sequence). The CDR3 reads CATSRDLGANNEQFF. CDR3 in DNA: TGTGCCACCAGCAGAGATTTGGGGGCCAACAATGAGCAGTTCTTC. Full variable domain (outside the CDR3, taken from reference TRBV15 and TRBJ2-1): DAMVIQNPRYQVTQFGKPVTLSCSQTLNHNVMYWYQQKSSQAPKLLFHYYDKDFNNEADTPDNFQSRRPNTSFCFLDIRSPGLGDTAMYLCATSRDLGANNEQFFGPGTRLTVL.

The chain uses TRBV5-6 and TRBJ2-2, with a possible D match to TRBD1 (5 bases). CDR3 length equals 16 residues. Germline V CDR1 and CDR2: SGHDT, YYEEEE. V was trimmed by 3 bases and J by 2 bases, leaving 14 bases between them. This CDR3 is CASSYELQGNTGELFF. The CDR3 region has the DNA TGTGCCAGCAGCTATGAGCTCCAGGGAAACACCGGGGAGCTGTTTTTT.

This chain uses TRBV7-9 with TRBJ1-2, with 8 bases identical to TRBD1. Germline V gives CDR1 SEHNR, CDR2 FQNEAQ (reference sequence). The length of the CDR3 is 15 residues. The V gene end was trimmed by 8 bases and the J gene end by 6 bases; junction bases not matched to a gene: 14. The CDR3: CASGSTRTGRHGYTF. The CDR3 nucleotides are TGTGCCAGCGGCTCAACAAGGACAGGGCGTCATGGCTACACCTTC.